The T cell receptor (beta chain) under discussion was sequenced for a study of siplizumab effects on memory and regulatory T cells. Study observations and caveats: A minor fraction of alloreactive clones, and no more, mapped to unstimulated subsets. Assignment of a naive or memory phenotype failed for roughly 80-96% of the proliferating CD4+ or CD8+ clones. Naive T cells looked more diverse than memory cells, and they looked like major contributors to the alloresponse.

The CDR3 covers 16 residues. V shed 0 bases, J shed 8 bases, and the junction held 6 bases outside the gene matches. CDR1 is SEHNR, CDR2 FQNEAQ, per germline (reference sequence). Around 96,000 TCR templates underwent assay in each sample. This table comes from immunoSEQ multiplex PCR, and its TCRdb copy is limited to in-frame clones, with some not included. Of fewer than 85,000 clones listed, about nine tenths were seen once; the top ten hold over 1.5%. Remarks on this clone: Its antigen remains unknown.

This chain links TRBV7-9 with TRBJ2-4; 11 bases fit TRBD1. The origin of this receptor is a human donor in good health. Sequenced: Tregs sorted from blood. The CDR3 region has the DNA TGTGCCAGCAGCTTAGCGTTTGGGACAGGGGGGTACATTCAGTACTTC. It translates to CASSLAFGTGGYIQYF.